This TCR beta chain was observed in a study of early T cells in non-severe SARS-CoV-2 infection. About the study: Sequencing input comprised bulk RNA from unsorted whole blood; chain pairing was not available. Notes on the study in general: VDJdb matching skewed toward anti-spike CD8 responses, missing private and CD4 specificities.

In germline, CDR1 is MDHEN, CDR2 SYDVKM. The CDR3 length is 12 residues. V shed 6 bases and J shed 11 bases, with 17 bases lying between them. With respect to this clonotype: Its antigen is unknown.

Individual cDNA molecules were tagged with unique molecular identifiers. TCRdb reprocessed the 5' RACE reads via MiXCR and lists one record per CDR3 protein. The sample lists 20,000 to 25,000 distinct CDR3 sequences; around 4% were seen once. This clonotype was sampled from an adult who was a healthcare worker with PCR-confirmed SARS-CoV-2 infection or an uninfected control (not recorded which). The rearrangement joins TRBV28 to TRBJ2-7, with D perhaps TRBD2 (6 bases). Input material: whole blood. The CDR3 sequence is CASSLGGPSKYF. Written as DNA, the CDR3 is TGTGCCAGCAGCCTCGGGGGACCCAGCAAGTACTTC.